These 22 T cell receptor beta chains were all obtained from the same sample, sequenced in a study of blood T cell repertoires in COVID-19. This table comes from immunoSEQ multiplex PCR, and its TCRdb copy is limited to in-frame clones, with some not included. The repertoire holds roughly 64,000 clones, with around 76% as singletons. Sequences were obtained from peripheral blood. These receptors were obtained from a human donor in a cohort sampled during active COVID-19.

The chain uses TRBV7-3 and TRBJ2-2, with 8 nucleotides matching TRBD2. The CDR3 is 15 amino acids. J gave up 7 bases and V 4 bases, and 8 bases lay outside the gene matches. Germline lookup yields CDR1 SGHTA and CDR2 FQGTGA. The CDR3 DNA follows: TGTGCCAGCAGCTCGGGAGGGGGGCCGAGCGGGGAGCTGTTTTTT. This encodes CASSSGGGPSGELFF.

The V call is TRBV5-1, the J call TRBJ2-7; maybe TRBD1 (5 bases). V lost 0 bases to trimming and J lost 3 bases, with 10 bases between them. There are 14 residues in the CDR3. Germline assignment: CDR1 SGHRS and CDR2 YFSETQ. The CDR3 reads CASSLAGAGYEQYF. The CDR3 DNA follows: TGCGCCAGCAGCTTGGCTGGGGCCGGCTACGAGCAGTACTTC. The full variable domain, its missing parts supplied by reference TRBV5-1 and TRBJ2-7, is KAGVTQTPRYLIKTRGQQVTLSCSPISGHRSVSWYQQTPGQGLQFLFEYFSETQRNKGNFPGRFSGRQFSNSRSEMNVSTLELGDSALYLCASSLAGAGYEQYFGPGTRLTVT.

The chain combines TRBV6-6 with TRBJ1-1, with TRBD1 as a possible D gene (6 bases). CDR1 is MNHNY, CDR2 SVGAGI, per germline (reference sequence). Trimming removed 2 bases at V and 2 bases at J, with 9 bases between. The CDR3 has 14 amino acids. The CDR3 region is CASSYTGRNTEAFF. The CDR3 nucleotides read TGTGCCAGCAGTTACACAGGGCGTAACACTGAAGCTTTCTTT.

This clone was counted a single time. The rearrangement uses TRBV9 and TRBJ2-3; 10 nucleotides line up with TRBD1. The ends lost 1 base at V and 4 bases at J; junction bases unmatched: 12. The CDR3 is made up of 18 amino acids. Germline values: CDR1 SGDLS, CDR2 YYNGEE. The CDR3 nucleotides are TGTGCCAGCAGCGTAAATCCTTCGACAGGGGGCCGACCAGATACGCAGTATTTT. Residues: CASSVNPSTGGRPDTQYF.

The rearrangement joins TRBV7-2 to TRBJ2-1; unclear D gene. The CDR3 is 16 residues long. Germline assignment: CDR1 SGHTA and CDR2 FQGNSA. Deletions cut 4 bases from V and 4 bases from J, with 17 bases between. The DNA of the CDR3 is TGTGCCAGCAGCTCCCCACCTACCTTCGGGTACAATGAGCAGTTCTTC. It yields the protein CASSSPPTFGYNEQFF.

The chain joins TRBV2 to TRBJ2-6; D is uncertain. This CDR3 is built from 15 residues. Germline lookup yields CDR1 SNHLY and CDR2 FYNNEI. The V end lost 3 bases, the J end lost 0 bases, and 6 bases lay between the germline ends. CDR3 amino acids: CASSDSVSGANVLTF. CDR3 in DNA: TGTGCCAGCAGTGATTCCGTCTCTGGGGCCAACGTCCTGACTTTC.

This chain uses TRBV30 with TRBJ2-3; 8 bases align to TRBD2. With 1 base clipped from V and 0 bases from J, the junction kept 6 bases outside the gene matches. Germline assignment: CDR1 GTSNPN and CDR2 SVGIG (reference sequence). This CDR3 is 16 amino acids long. CDR3 bases: TGTGCCTGGAGTGGAACCGGGACTAGGAGCACAGATACGCAGTATTTT. Amino acids: CAWSGTGTRSTDTQYF.

The chain recombines TRBV5-1 with TRBJ2-3; 7 nucleotides line up with TRBD2. This CDR3 is 15 amino acids long. Germline lookup yields CDR1 SGHRS and CDR2 YFSETQ. J gave up 3 bases and V 4 bases, and 8 bases lay outside the gene matches. The CDR3 sequence is CASSPGLVYTDTQYF. In DNA, the CDR3 is TGCGCCAGCAGCCCCGGACTAGTATATACAGATACGCAGTATTTT.

The chain joins TRBV7-8 to TRBJ2-7, with D possibly being TRBD1 or TRBD2 (7 bases each). CDR3 length: 14 amino acids. The V gene's germline CDR1 is SGHVS and CDR2 FQNEAQ. The V gene lost 5 bases and the J gene lost 0 bases, with 11 bases spanning the gap. CDR3 bases: TGTGCCAGCAGCCAGGGGGGGAGCTCCTACGAGCAGTACTTC. This translates into CASSQGGSSYEQYF.

The chain combines TRBV7-3 with TRBJ2-2, with D hard to call. This CDR3 has 13 residues. CDR1 is SGHTA, CDR2 FQGTGA, per germline. The V end was cut by 3 bases, the J end by 6 bases, with 8 bases between. The CDR3 here is CASSFLVAGELFF. In nucleotides, the CDR3 is TGTGCCAGCAGCTTCTTAGTAGCCGGGGAGCTGTTTTTT.

The chain has TRBV4-3 and TRBJ2-7; weak D call: TRBD1 (5 bases). Germline-derived CDR1 and CDR2 are LGHNA and YSLEER. V was pared by 2 bases and J by 3 bases, with 8 bases between. The CDR3 loop spans 13 amino acids. CDR3 region: CASSQIQGYEQYF. The CDR3 nucleotides are TGCGCCAGCAGCCAAATCCAGGGCTACGAGCAGTACTTC.

The chain carries TRBV6-5 and TRBJ2-1; D is uncertain. This CDR3 comprises 10 residues. Germline-derived CDR1 and CDR2 are MNHEY and SVGAGI. Between the trimmed V and J ends, which lost 6 bases and 5 bases, there was a span of 2 bases. The CDR3 reads CASSNNEQFF. CDR3 coding DNA: TGTGCCAGCAGCAACAATGAGCAGTTCTTC.

This clone appeared a single time. The V call is TRBV5-5, the J call TRBJ2-7, with 12 bases identical to TRBD2. CDR1 and CDR2 from the germline V gene are SGHKS and YYEKEE (reference sequence). CDR3 length: 15 residues. Trimming removed 4 bases from V and 3 bases from J; junction bases left unmatched: 5. The chain's CDR3 is CASSITSGGFYEQYF. CDR3 bases: TGTGCCAGCAGCATTACTAGCGGGGGGTTCTACGAGCAGTACTTC.

The chain joins TRBV20-1 to TRBJ2-7; TRBD1 is a possible D gene (6 bases). CDR1 and CDR2 (germline): DFQATT, SNEGSKA (reference sequence). CDR3 length: 11 residues. V was shortened by 7 bases and J by 7 bases, with 14 bases between the two germline ends. CDR3 protein: CSVKQGYEQYF. CDR3 DNA: TGCAGTGTAAAACAGGGTTATGAGCAGTACTTC.

This chain links TRBV30 with TRBJ1-6; a possible D gene is TRBD1 (5 bases). The CDR3 contains 15 residues. In germline, CDR1 is GTSNPN, CDR2 SVGIG (reference sequence). Trimming cost V 0 bases and J 7 bases, with 13 bases left between them. In DNA, the CDR3 is TGTGCCTGGAGTGTAAGTGCAGGGTCCAATTCACCCCTCCACTTT. Its protein product is CAWSVSAGSNSPLHF.

The chain links TRBV7-6 to TRBJ1-1, with a tentative D call TRBD1 (5 bases). Between the trimmed V and J ends, which lost 6 bases and 0 bases, there was a span of 20 bases. Germline CDR1 reads SGHVS; CDR2 reads FNYEAQ. The length of the CDR3 is 17 residues. The CDR3: CASSPGGMVSMNTEAFF. CDR3 DNA sequence: TGTGCCAGCAGTCCCGGGGGGATGGTATCTATGAACACTGAAGCTTTCTTT.

V and J are TRBV5-1 and TRBJ2-1; 11 nucleotides match TRBD1. This CDR3 comprises 16 residues. The germline gives CDR1 SGHRS, CDR2 YFSETQ. V trimming: 4 bases; J trimming: 10 bases; junction bases outside the gene matches: 13. CDR3 nucleotides: TGCGCCAGCAGCCCCTCGGGACAGGGGGATGACAGGGAGCAGTTCTTC. Its translation is CASSPSGQGDDREQFF. Full variable domain (outside the CDR3, taken from reference TRBV5-1 and TRBJ2-1): KAGVTQTPRYLIKTRGQQVTLSCSPISGHRSVSWYQQTPGQGLQFLFEYFSETQRNKGNFPGRFSGRQFSNSRSEMNVSTLELGDSALYLCASSPSGQGDDREQFFGPGTRLTVL.

This rearrangement joins TRBV7-3 to TRBJ2-2, with a tentative D call TRBD2 (6 bases). Trimming took off 4 bases at V and 2 bases at J, with 14 bases between the two ends. Germline-derived CDR1 and CDR2 are SGHTA and FQGTGA. The CDR3 covers 16 residues. The CDR3 DNA reads TGTGCCAGCAGCTCCAATGGAGGGTTTAACACCGGGGAGCTGTTTTTT. It translates to CASSSNGGFNTGELFF. Variable domain in full (rest from reference TRBV7-3 and TRBJ2-2): GAGVSQTPSNKVTEKGKYVELRCDPISGHTALYWYRQSLGQGPEFLIYFQGTGAADDSGLPNDRFFAVRPEGSVSTLKIQRTERGDSAVYLCASSSNGGFNTGELFFGEGSRLTVL.

This chain links TRBV19 with TRBJ1-1, with D possibly TRBD1 on 5 matching bases. This CDR3 is 13 amino acids long. Trimming left V 6 bases short and J 1 base short, with 9 bases between. Germline V CDR1 and CDR2: LNHDA, SQIVND (reference sequence). The CDR3 sequence: CASREGQNTEAFF. The CDR3 bases are TGTGCCAGTAGGGAAGGACAGAACACTGAAGCTTTCTTT.

This chain's CDR3 is CASALAGGDQETQYF. The DNA of the CDR3 is TGTGCCAGCGCGCTAGCGGGGGGCGACCAAGAGACCCAGTACTTC. This sequence joins TRBV6-5 and TRBJ2-5; 11 bases align to TRBD2. Germline CDR1 MNHEY, CDR2 SVGAGI. With 8 bases clipped from V and 0 bases from J, the junction kept 5 bases outside the gene matches. The CDR3 runs 15 residues.

This clone was counted once. The CDR3 region is CATSDLTGDDETQYF. The CDR3 coding sequence is TGTGCCACCAGTGATTTAACGGGGGACGATGAGACCCAGTACTTC. The chain joins TRBV24-1 to TRBJ2-5, with D perhaps matching TRBD2 (6 bases). Looked up from germline, CDR1 is KGHDR and CDR2 is SFDVKD. This CDR3 is 15 amino acids long. The V and J ends lost 1 base and 5 bases respectively, with 13 bases between them.

This chain uses TRBV19 with TRBJ2-2, with TRBD1 matching 9 bases. With 5 bases clipped from V and 5 bases from J, the junction kept 6 bases outside the gene matches. Looked up from germline, CDR1 is LNHDA and CDR2 is SQIVND (reference sequence). There are 15 residues in the CDR3. The DNA for the CDR3 is TGTGCCAGTAGTCCCGGGACAGGGTTGACCGGGGAGCTGTTTTTT. Amino acids: CASSPGTGLTGELFF.